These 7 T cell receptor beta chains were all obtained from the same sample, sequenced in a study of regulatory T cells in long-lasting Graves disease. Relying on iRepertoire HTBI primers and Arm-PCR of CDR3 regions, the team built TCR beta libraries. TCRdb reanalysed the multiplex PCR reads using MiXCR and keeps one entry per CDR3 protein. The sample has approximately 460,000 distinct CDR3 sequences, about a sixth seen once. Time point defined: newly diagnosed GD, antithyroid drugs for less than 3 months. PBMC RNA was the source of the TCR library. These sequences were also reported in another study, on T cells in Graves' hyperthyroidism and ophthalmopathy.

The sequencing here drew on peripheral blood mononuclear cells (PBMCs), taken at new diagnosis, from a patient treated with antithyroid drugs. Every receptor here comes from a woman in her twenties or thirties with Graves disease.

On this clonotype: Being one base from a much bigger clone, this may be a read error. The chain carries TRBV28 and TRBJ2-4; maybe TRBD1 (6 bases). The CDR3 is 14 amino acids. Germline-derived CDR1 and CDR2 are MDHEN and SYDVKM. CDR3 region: CASRSDRAKNIRYF. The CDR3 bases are TGTGCCAGCAGATCGGACAGAGCCAAAAACATTCGGTACTTC.

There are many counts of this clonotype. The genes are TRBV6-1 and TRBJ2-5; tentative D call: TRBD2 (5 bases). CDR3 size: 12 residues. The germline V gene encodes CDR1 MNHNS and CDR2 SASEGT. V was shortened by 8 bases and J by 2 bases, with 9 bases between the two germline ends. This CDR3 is CASYEGQETQYF. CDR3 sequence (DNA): TGTGCCAGCTACGAGGGTCAAGAGACCCAGTACTTC.

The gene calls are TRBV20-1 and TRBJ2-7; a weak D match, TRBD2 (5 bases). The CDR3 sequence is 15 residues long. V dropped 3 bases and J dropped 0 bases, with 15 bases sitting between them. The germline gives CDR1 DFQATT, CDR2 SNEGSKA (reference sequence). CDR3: CSASESSSISYEQYF. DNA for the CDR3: TGCAGTGCTAGTGAGTCTTCTAGCATCTCCTACGAGCAGTACTTC.

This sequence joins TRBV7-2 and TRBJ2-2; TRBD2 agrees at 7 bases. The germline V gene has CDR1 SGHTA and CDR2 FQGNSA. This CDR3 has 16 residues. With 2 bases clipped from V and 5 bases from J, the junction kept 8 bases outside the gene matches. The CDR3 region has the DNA TGTGCCAGCAGCTTATTGGGCGGGAGTCATACCGGGGAGCTGTTTTTT. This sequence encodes CASSLLGGSHTGELFF.

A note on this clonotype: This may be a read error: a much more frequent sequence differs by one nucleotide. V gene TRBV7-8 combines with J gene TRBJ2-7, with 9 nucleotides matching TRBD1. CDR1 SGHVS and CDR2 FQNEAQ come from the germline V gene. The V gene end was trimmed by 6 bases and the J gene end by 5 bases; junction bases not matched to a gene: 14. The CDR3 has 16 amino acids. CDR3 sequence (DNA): TGTGCCAGCAGTTTGACCCAGGGACAGGGTTCTCACGAGCAGTACTTC. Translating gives CASSLTQGQGSHEQYF. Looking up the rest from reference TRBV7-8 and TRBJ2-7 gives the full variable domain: GAGVSQSPRYKVAKRGQDVALRCDPISGHVSLFWYQQALGQGPEFLTYFQNEAQLDKSGLPSDRFFAERPEGSVSTLKIQRTQQEDSAVYLCASSLTQGQGSHEQYFGPGTRLTVT.

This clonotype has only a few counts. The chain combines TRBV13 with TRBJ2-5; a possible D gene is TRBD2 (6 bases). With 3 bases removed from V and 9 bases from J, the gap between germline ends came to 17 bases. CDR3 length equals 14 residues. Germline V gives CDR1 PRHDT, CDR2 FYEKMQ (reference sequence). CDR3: CASSFLRRGRAQYF. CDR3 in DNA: TGTGCCAGCAGCTTTCTCCGGCGGGGCAGGGCCCAGTACTTC. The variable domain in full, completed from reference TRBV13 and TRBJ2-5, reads AAGVIQSPRHLIKEKRETATLKCYPIPRHDTVYWYQQGPGQDPQFLISFYEKMQSDKGSIPDRFSAQQFSDYHSELNMSSLELGDSALYFCASSFLRRGRAQYFGPGTRLLVL.

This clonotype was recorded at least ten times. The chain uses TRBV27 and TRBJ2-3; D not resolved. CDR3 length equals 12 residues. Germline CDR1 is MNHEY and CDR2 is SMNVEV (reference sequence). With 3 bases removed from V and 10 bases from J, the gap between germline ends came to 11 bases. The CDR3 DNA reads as TGTGCCAGCAGTTTCCAAACCGGTGCGCAGTATTTT. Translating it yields CASSFQTGAQYF.